Presented here are 9 T cell receptor beta chains from one specimen sequenced in a study of T-cell reconstitution after alpha-beta-depleted transplantation in children. For TCRbeta, the library was prepared with unique molecular identifiers. TCRdb fed the PCR reads into MiXCR, producing one record per CDR3 protein. This sample has around 400,000 distinct CDR3 sequences; 20% occur once, and the top ten carry 3.5% to 4%. Here the sequenced sample was PBMCs from the stem cell graft donor, taken from the stem cell graft. The receptors come from a human donor who donated a stem cell graft to a child with acute myeloid leukemia.

The chain links TRBV20-1 to TRBJ2-5, with D possibly TRBD2 on 6 matching bases. CDR1 is DFQATT and CDR2 is SNEGSKA in the germline V gene (reference sequence). V dropped 2 bases and J dropped 6 bases, with 16 bases sitting between them. This CDR3 is 14 amino acids long. DNA of the CDR3: TGCAGTGCTAGACCTAAGGAGGGTGTAAAGACCCAGTACTTC. It translates to CSARPKEGVKTQYF.

The chain employs TRBV9 and TRBJ2-2, with TRBD2 matching over 11 bases. The CDR3 extends over 17 amino acids. The junction had 6 bases not matched to a gene; V was cut back by 5 bases and J by 0 bases. The germline V gene has CDR1 SGDLS and CDR2 YYNGEE. The CDR3 protein is CASSTGTSGPNTGELFF. DNA of the CDR3: TGTGCCAGCAGTACAGGGACTAGCGGCCCGAACACCGGGGAGCTGTTTTTT.

The chain carries TRBV29-1 and TRBJ2-2, with D possibly TRBD2 on 6 matching bases. The V gene lost 7 bases and the J gene lost 4 bases, with 19 bases spanning the gap. This CDR3 is 15 amino acids long. Germline CDR1 and CDR2: SQVTM and ANQGSEA. CDR3 protein: CSAPAGLGGTGELFF. The DNA of the CDR3 is TGCAGCGCCCCTGCGGGGCTCGGTGGCACCGGGGAGCTGTTTTTT.

V and J are TRBV13 and TRBJ1-1; perhaps TRBD1 as D (6 bases). Trimming stripped 4 bases from V and 4 bases from J, with 19 bases between. CDR3 length: 16 amino acids. CDR1 PRHDT and CDR2 FYEKMQ come from the germline V gene (reference sequence). This CDR3 reads CASSSTTLKGGTEAFF. For the CDR3, the DNA is TGTGCCAGCAGCTCAACCACACTTAAAGGGGGCACTGAAGCTTTCTTT.

This chain joins TRBV2 and TRBJ2-1; D is ambiguous. The CDR3 loop spans 14 amino acids. Per the germline V gene, CDR1 is SNHLY and CDR2 is FYNNEI. Trimming stripped 7 bases from V and 0 bases from J, with 10 bases between. As DNA, the CDR3 is TGTGCCAGCATCCCCACAGCCTCCTACAATGAGCAGTTCTTC. This translates into CASIPTASYNEQFF.

The V gene is TRBV12-3 or TRBV12-4, the J gene TRBJ2-7; 8 positions agree with TRBD2. V shed 2 bases and J 1 base; nucleotides not matched to a gene: 4. The CDR3 has 15 amino acids. Written as DNA, the CDR3 is TGTGCCAGCAGTTTAACGGGAGGGCAGTCCTACGAGCAGTACTTC. Encoded protein: CASSLTGGQSYEQYF.

The chain carries TRBV11-2 and TRBJ2-7, with TRBD1 identical over 7 bases. Unmatched junction bases numbered 8, after V lost 0 bases and J lost 6 bases. Per germline, CDR1 SGHAT and CDR2 FQNNGV. CDR3 length: 15 amino acids. CDR3 nucleotides: TGTGCCAGCAGCTTAGAAGGACAGGCGCAAGGCGAGCAGTACTTC. It encodes CASSLEGQAQGEQYF.

This clonotype has more than one count but fewer than ten. The chain is built from TRBV12-3 or TRBV12-4 and TRBJ2-1; 10 positions agree with TRBD2. Unmatched junction bases numbered 7, after V lost 10 bases and J lost 4 bases. The CDR3 is 14 residues long. The DNA for the CDR3 is TGTGCCACCCTCCTAGCGGGGGTATACAATGAGCAGTTCTTC. Translated: CATLLAGVYNEQFF.

This clonotype was seen a handful of times. The V call is TRBV20-1, the J call TRBJ2-7; 12 bases align to TRBD2. The V segment lost 3 bases and the J segment 4 bases; nucleotides outside the gene matches: 4. CDR1 is DFQATT and CDR2 is SNEGSKA in the germline V gene (reference sequence). The CDR3 has 14 residues. The CDR3 spells CSASALAGGYEQYF. CDR3 nucleotides: TGCAGTGCTAGCGCTCTAGCGGGAGGGTACGAGCAGTACTTC.